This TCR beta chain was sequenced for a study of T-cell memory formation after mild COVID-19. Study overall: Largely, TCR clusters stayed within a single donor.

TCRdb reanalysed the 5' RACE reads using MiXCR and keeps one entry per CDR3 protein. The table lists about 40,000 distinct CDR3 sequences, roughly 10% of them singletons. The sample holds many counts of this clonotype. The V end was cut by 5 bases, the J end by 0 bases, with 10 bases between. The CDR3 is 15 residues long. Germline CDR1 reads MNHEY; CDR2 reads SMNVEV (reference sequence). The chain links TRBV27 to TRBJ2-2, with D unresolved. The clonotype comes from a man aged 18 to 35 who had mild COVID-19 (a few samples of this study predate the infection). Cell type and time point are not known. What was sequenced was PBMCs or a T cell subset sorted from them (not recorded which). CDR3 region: CASSTNGPNTGELFF. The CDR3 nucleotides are TGTGCCAGCAGTACCAATGGGCCGAACACCGGGGAGCTGTTTTTT.